A single sample is the source of the 30 T cell receptor beta chains below, sequenced in a study of CD8 T cells in Susac syndrome. cDNA came from about 0.51 to 1 ug RNA primed by random hexamers. TCRdb ran MiXCR on the immunoSEQ multiplex PCR reads and lists one entry per CDR3 protein. Here the sample spans roughly 180,000 distinct CDR3 sequences, about 94% being singletons. What was sequenced was CD4+ T cells from PBMCs. The receptors here all came from a human donor in good health.

This clonotype showed up just once. The genes are TRBV2 and TRBJ2-1; D is perhaps TRBD1 or TRBD2 (5 bases each). V was clipped by 6 bases and J by 3 bases, with 15 bases between them. The CDR3 spans 15 residues. The V gene's germline CDR1 is SNHLY and CDR2 FYNNEI. The CDR3 here is CASSPRESDYNEQFF. CDR3 bases: TGTGCCAGCAGCCCCAGGGAGAGCGACTACAATGAGCAGTTCTTC.

V and J are TRBV3-1 and TRBJ2-7; 9 positions agree with TRBD2. Per germline, CDR1 LGHDT and CDR2 YNNKEL (reference sequence). V was clipped by 2 bases and J by 0 bases; unmatched bases: 14. The CDR3 covers 19 residues. The CDR3 here is CASSQHRPAGGRSSYEQYF. The DNA for the CDR3 is TGTGCCAGCAGCCAACACCGTCCAGCGGGGGGCCGGAGCTCCTACGAGCAGTACTTC.

This clonotype was observed once. V and J are TRBV2 and TRBJ2-1, with TRBD1 identical over 7 bases. The CDR3 extends over 15 amino acids. The V gene end was trimmed by 6 bases and the J gene end by 4 bases; junction bases not matched to a gene: 9. The germline CDR1 and CDR2 sequences are SNHLY and FYNNEI. CDR3 in DNA: TGTGCCAGCAGCCTCCGGGACAGCCTGTACAATGAGCAGTTCTTC. Translation: CASSLRDSLYNEQFF. Full variable domain (missing parts from reference TRBV2 and TRBJ2-1): EPEVTQTPSHQVTQMGQEVILRCVPISNHLYFYWYRQILGQKVEFLVSFYNNEISEKSEIFDDQFSVERPDGSNFTLKIRSTKLEDSAMYFCASSLRDSLYNEQFFGPGTRLTVL.

The chain uses TRBV20-1 and TRBJ2-1; 9 positions agree with TRBD2. This CDR3 is built from 15 residues. J was trimmed by 7 bases and V by 0 bases; bases with no gene match: 7. Germline V CDR1 and CDR2: DFQATT, SNEGSKA (reference sequence). CDR3 amino acids: CSARDVRTSVNEQFF. DNA for the CDR3: TGCAGTGCTAGAGATGTCCGGACTAGCGTTAATGAGCAGTTCTTC.

This clonotype occurred once. The chain recombines TRBV5-1 with TRBJ2-5; possibly TRBD1 or TRBD2 for D (5 bases each). V gave up 4 bases and J gave up 0 bases, with 10 bases separating them. The CDR3 extends over 14 amino acids. The germline gives CDR1 SGHRS, CDR2 YFSETQ. This CDR3 is CASSLGVHQETQYF. The DNA of the CDR3 is TGCGCCAGCAGCCTGGGGGTACACCAAGAGACCCAGTACTTC.

The chain employs TRBV4-3 and TRBJ1-6; 8 positions agree with TRBD1. CDR3 length: 15 amino acids. With 3 bases clipped from V and 8 bases from J, the junction kept 6 bases outside the gene matches. Germline V lookup: CDR1 LGHNA, CDR2 YSLEER. CDR3 sequence (DNA): TGCGCCAGCAGCCATCGGACAGGGATCGATTCACCCCTCCACTTT. It codes for CASSHRTGIDSPLHF.

The V call is TRBV2, the J call TRBJ1-2; D is unresolved. V lost 7 bases and J lost 7, with 10 bases in between. The CDR3 contains 11 residues. The germline gives CDR1 SNHLY, CDR2 FYNNEI. CDR3 coding DNA: TGTGCCAGCAAGGAACATGCTGGCTACACCTTC. Encoded protein: CASKEHAGYTF.

This clonotype came up once. At one of its ends the junction is not consistent with the germline gene, which may arise from a read error. The chain joins TRBV7-7 to TRBJ2-1; 10 nucleotides agree with TRBD2. The CDR3 is made up of 16 amino acids. CDR1 SSHAT and CDR2 FNYEAQ come from the germline V gene (reference sequence). DNA for the CDR3: TGTGCTAGCAGCTCGGGAGCGGGGGGGACCTACAATGAGCAGTTCTTC. The encoded protein is CASSSGAGGTYNEQFF.

This rearrangement joins TRBV30 to TRBJ2-5; 8 nucleotides agree with TRBD2. The CDR3 spans 14 residues. The ends lost 5 bases at V and 5 bases at J; junction bases unmatched: 10. From germline, CDR1 is GTSNPN and CDR2 SVGIG (reference sequence). The CDR3 sequence is CAWSPGGPGETQYF. The CDR3 DNA reads as TGTGCCTGGTCCCCGGGGGGGCCCGGGGAGACCCAGTACTTC.

This chain connects TRBV28 to TRBJ2-1, with unresolved D. V lost 5 bases to trimming and J lost 10 bases, with 18 bases between them. The CDR3 spans 14 residues. The germline gives CDR1 MDHEN, CDR2 SYDVKM. CDR3 nucleotide sequence: TGTGCCAGCAGTACTACCCCGTCGGCCACAGAGCAGTTCTTC. The encoded protein is CASSTTPSATEQFF.

The rearrangement joins TRBV18 to TRBJ2-5; D not resolved. Trimming shortened V by 3 bases and J by 0 bases, and 5 bases separated the two germline ends. The germline CDR1 and CDR2 sequences are KGHSH and LQKENI. This CDR3 is built from 13 residues. CDR3 coding DNA: TGTGCCAGCTCACCTCGGTACCAAGAGACCCAGTACTTC. Amino acids: CASSPRYQETQYF.

The chain employs TRBV5-1 and TRBJ2-6; D ambiguous. Germline CDR1 SGHRS, CDR2 YFSETQ. Trimming removed 1 base at V and 0 bases at J, with 8 bases between. The CDR3 is 16 residues long. CDR3 nucleotides: TGCGCCAGCAGCTTGAGTCAGACCTCTGGGGCCAACGTCCTGACTTTC. The encoded protein is CASSLSQTSGANVLTF.

This clonotype was detected only a few times. This rearrangement joins TRBV4-1 to TRBJ1-6; D ambiguous. Looked up from germline, CDR1 is MGHRA and CDR2 is YSYEKL. Trimming left V 3 bases short and J 10 bases short, with 10 bases between. The CDR3 extends over 13 amino acids. The CDR3 bases are TGCGCCAGCAGCCACATAGGCAACTCACCCCTCCACTTT. Translated, it gives CASSHIGNSPLHF.

The chain couples TRBV5-4 to TRBJ2-5; 13 bases match TRBD2. This CDR3 has 16 residues. Trimming took 4 bases from V and 5 from J; bases not matched to a gene: 8. CDR1 and CDR2 from the germline V gene are SGHNT and YYREEE (reference sequence). The CDR3 loop reads CASSPTSGGSGETQYF. The CDR3, as DNA: TGTGCCAGCAGCCCGACTAGCGGGGGGTCAGGCGAGACCCAGTACTTC.

The chain employs TRBV20-1 and TRBJ2-1; 9 bases fit TRBD1. The germline CDR1 and CDR2 sequences are DFQATT and SNEGSKA (reference sequence). Trimming removed 0 bases from V and 6 bases from J; junction bases left unmatched: 9. CDR3 length equals 16 residues. The CDR3 sequence is CSARDSGTGNGNEQFF. The DNA for the CDR3 is TGCAGTGCTAGAGACTCCGGGACAGGGAACGGCAATGAGCAGTTCTTC.

The CDR3 protein is CATSFQTGDVEQYF. The CDR3 DNA follows: TGTGCCACCAGCTTTCAGACAGGGGATGTCGAGCAGTACTTC. This chain connects TRBV15 to TRBJ2-7; TRBD1 matches at 8 bases. In germline, CDR1 is LNHNV, CDR2 YYDKDF (reference sequence). The V segment lost 5 bases and the J segment 6 bases; nucleotides outside the gene matches: 9. The CDR3 is 14 residues long.

This sequence joins TRBV2 and TRBJ1-1; D gene uncertain. The V gene's germline CDR1 is SNHLY and CDR2 FYNNEI. V dropped 7 bases and J dropped 5 bases, with 17 bases sitting between them. CDR3 size: 14 residues. CDR3 sequence (DNA): TGTGCCAGCAACGCGGGCCCACTAGGGACTGAAGCTTTCTTT. It specifies CASNAGPLGTEAFF.

The sample holds one count of this clonotype. V usage is TRBV9 and J usage is TRBJ2-1; D might be TRBD1 or TRBD2, each matching 5 bases. With 3 bases removed from V and 3 bases from J, the gap between germline ends came to 7 bases. The CDR3 is 13 amino acids. The germline gives CDR1 SGDLS, CDR2 YYNGEE. CDR3 sequence (DNA): TGTGCCAGCAGCGGGGGGAACTACAATGAGCAGTTCTTC. This sequence encodes CASSGGNYNEQFF. Full variable domain (rest looked up from reference TRBV9 and TRBJ2-1): DSGVTQTPKHLITATGQRVTLRCSPRSGDLSVYWYQQSLDQGLQFLIQYYNGEERAKGNILERFSAQQFPDLHSELNLSSLELGDSALYFCASSGGNYNEQFFGPGTRLTVL.

The chain combines TRBV5-6 with TRBJ1-1; D gene ambiguous. The CDR3 contains 12 residues. Trimming removed 1 base at V and 7 bases at J, with 8 bases between. Germline CDR1 SGHDT, CDR2 YYEEEE. The CDR3 DNA reads as TGTGCCAGCAGCTTGTTTGGGGATGAAGCTTTCTTT. This sequence encodes CASSLFGDEAFF.

The chain recombines TRBV30 with TRBJ2-1; a weak D match, TRBD1 (5 bases). The V gene's germline CDR1 is GTSNPN and CDR2 SVGIG (reference sequence). V was pared by 1 base and J by 4 bases, with 17 bases between. CDR3 length equals 16 residues. The CDR3 nucleotides are TGTGCCTGGAGTGAGGGTAGTAGGGGAAGGTACAATGAGCAGTTCTTC. It yields the protein CAWSEGSRGRYNEQFF.

The chain combines TRBV7-2 with TRBJ1-6, with D possibly TRBD1 on 5 matching bases. The CDR3 spans 14 residues. CDR1 and CDR2 from the germline V gene are SGHTA and FQGNSA. The V and J ends lost 5 bases and 9 bases respectively, with 14 bases between them. CDR3 loop: CASSLGRGISPLHF. DNA of the CDR3: TGTGCCAGCAGCCTCGGACGGGGGATTTCACCCCTCCACTTT.

The chain uses TRBV18 and TRBJ1-4; a weak D match, TRBD1 (6 bases). This CDR3 contains 19 residues. With 1 base removed from V and 3 bases from J, the gap between germline ends came to 21 bases. Germline V lookup: CDR1 KGHSH, CDR2 LQKENI. CDR3 nucleotides: TGTGCCAGCTCACCACGGGCCCGGGGGGCGGTCGCCCCTAATGAAAAACTGTTTTTT. Amino acid sequence: CASSPRARGAVAPNEKLFF. The variable domain in full, with the rest retrieved from reference TRBV18 and TRBJ1-4, is NAGVMQNPRHLVRRRGQEARLRCSPMKGHSHVYWYRQLPEEGLKFMVYLQKENIIDESGMPKERFSAEFPKEGPSILRIQQVVRGDSAAYFCASSPRARGAVAPNEKLFFGSGTQLSVL.

This chain connects TRBV3-1 to TRBJ2-5; 10 bases are a match to TRBD2. The CDR3 has 15 residues. Germline values: CDR1 LGHDT, CDR2 YNNKEL (reference sequence). With 5 bases clipped from V and 2 bases from J, the junction kept 5 bases outside the gene matches. The CDR3 protein is CASSKGLATQETQYF. The DNA for the CDR3 is TGTGCCAGCAGCAAGGGACTAGCGACACAAGAGACCCAGTACTTC.

The rearrangement joins TRBV18 to TRBJ1-2; tentative D call: TRBD1 (5 bases). The CDR3 spans 13 residues. CDR1 and CDR2 (germline): KGHSH, LQKENI. The ends were cut back, 5 bases at V and 4 bases at J, with 11 bases in the middle. This CDR3 is CASSSSGIYGYTF. In DNA, the CDR3 is TGTGCCAGCTCATCTTCAGGGATCTATGGCTACACCTTC.

The genes are TRBV20-1 and TRBJ2-7, with TRBD2 as a possible D gene (6 bases). The CDR3 runs 14 residues. Germline CDR1 reads DFQATT; CDR2 reads SNEGSKA (reference sequence). V was shortened by 0 bases and J by 0 bases, with 9 bases between the two germline ends. The chain's CDR3 is CSARDAGYSYEQYF. The CDR3 DNA follows: TGCAGTGCTAGAGATGCGGGGTACTCCTACGAGCAGTACTTC.

CDR3 in amino acids: CASSYSMMGLPAQYF. The CDR3 bases are TGTGCCAGCAGTTACTCGATGATGGGACTACCTGCGCAGTATTTT. The chain combines TRBV6-2 or TRBV6-3 with TRBJ2-3; 7 nucleotides line up with TRBD2. The V gene end was trimmed by 0 bases and the J gene end by 10 bases; junction bases not matched to a gene: 10. The CDR3 runs to 15 residues. Germline V lookup: CDR1 MNHEY, CDR2 SVGEGT.

The chain recombines TRBV7-9 with TRBJ1-6, with TRBD1 matching over 8 bases. Looked up from germline, CDR1 is SEHNR and CDR2 is FQNEAQ (reference sequence). V trimming: 5 bases; J trimming: 12 bases; junction bases outside the gene matches: 6. The CDR3 has 13 residues. The CDR3 sequence: CASSPTGVLPLHF. The CDR3, as DNA: TGTGCCAGCAGCCCGACAGGGGTATTACCCCTCCACTTT.

The J gene is TRBJ2-1, the V gene TRBV20-1, with D possibly being TRBD2 (5 bases). CDR3 size: 14 residues. Germline values: CDR1 DFQATT, CDR2 SNEGSKA (reference sequence). The V end was cut by 3 bases, the J end by 0 bases, with 9 bases between. The DNA for the CDR3 is TGCAGTGCTAGGTATGGGAGCTCCTACAATGAGCAGTTCTTC. As protein: CSARYGSSYNEQFF.

The V call is TRBV7-2, the J call TRBJ1-5; D is ambiguous. There are 13 residues in the CDR3. Germline-derived CDR1 and CDR2 are SGHTA and FQGNSA. Trimming removed 2 bases from V and 7 bases from J, with 9 bases in between. In DNA form, the CDR3 reads TGTGCCAGCAGCTTAAAGGGAGACCAGCCCCAGCATTTT. This gives the protein CASSLKGDQPQHF.

The chain couples TRBV6-2 or TRBV6-3 to TRBJ1-1; D is uncertain. The CDR3 loop spans 11 amino acids. V gave up 1 base and J gave up 11 bases, with 8 bases separating them. Germline lookup yields CDR1 MNHEY and CDR2 SVGEGT. CDR3 bases: TGTGCCAGCAGTTACTTGGAGGGCGCTTTCTTT. This gives the protein CASSYLEGAFF.